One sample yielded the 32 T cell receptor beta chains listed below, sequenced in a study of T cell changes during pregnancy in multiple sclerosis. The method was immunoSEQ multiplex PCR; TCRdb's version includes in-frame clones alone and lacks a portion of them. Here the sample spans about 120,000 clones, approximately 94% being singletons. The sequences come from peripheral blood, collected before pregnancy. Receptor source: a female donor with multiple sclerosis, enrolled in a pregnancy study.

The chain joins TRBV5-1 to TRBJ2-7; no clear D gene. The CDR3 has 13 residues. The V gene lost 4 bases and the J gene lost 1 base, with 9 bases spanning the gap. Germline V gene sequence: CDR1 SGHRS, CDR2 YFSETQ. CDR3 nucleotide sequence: TGCGCCAGCAGCCCGCAGGATTCCTACGAGCAGTACTTC. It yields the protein CASSPQDSYEQYF.

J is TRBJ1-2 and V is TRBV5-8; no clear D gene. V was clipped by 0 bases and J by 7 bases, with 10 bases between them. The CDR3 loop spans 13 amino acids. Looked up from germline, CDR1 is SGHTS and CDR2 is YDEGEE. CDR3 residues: CASSLAKGAGYTF. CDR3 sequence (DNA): TGTGCCAGCAGCTTGGCCAAGGGAGCTGGCTACACCTTC.

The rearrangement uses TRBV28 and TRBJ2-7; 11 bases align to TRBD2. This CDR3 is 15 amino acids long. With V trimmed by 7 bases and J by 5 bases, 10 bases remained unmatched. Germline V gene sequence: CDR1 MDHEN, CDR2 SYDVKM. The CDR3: CASTLIAGGRDEQYF. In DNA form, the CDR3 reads TGTGCCAGCACCCTTATAGCGGGAGGGCGGGACGAGCAGTACTTC.

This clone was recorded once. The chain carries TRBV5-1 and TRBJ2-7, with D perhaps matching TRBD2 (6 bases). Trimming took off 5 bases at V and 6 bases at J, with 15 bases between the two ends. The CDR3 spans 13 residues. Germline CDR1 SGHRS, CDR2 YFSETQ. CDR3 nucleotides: TGCGCCAGCAGTGAATTGTACGGGGGCGAGCAGTACTTC. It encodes CASSELYGGEQYF. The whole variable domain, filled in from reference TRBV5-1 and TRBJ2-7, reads KAGVTQTPRYLIKTRGQQVTLSCSPISGHRSVSWYQQTPGQGLQFLFEYFSETQRNKGNFPGRFSGRQFSNSRSEMNVSTLELGDSALYLCASSELYGGEQYFGPGTRLTVT.

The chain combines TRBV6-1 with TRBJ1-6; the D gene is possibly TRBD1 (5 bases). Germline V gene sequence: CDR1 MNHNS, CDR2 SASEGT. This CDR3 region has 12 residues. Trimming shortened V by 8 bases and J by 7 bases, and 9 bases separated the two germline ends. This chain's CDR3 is CASGTPNSPLHF. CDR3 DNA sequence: TGTGCCAGCGGGACTCCGAATTCACCCCTCCACTTT.

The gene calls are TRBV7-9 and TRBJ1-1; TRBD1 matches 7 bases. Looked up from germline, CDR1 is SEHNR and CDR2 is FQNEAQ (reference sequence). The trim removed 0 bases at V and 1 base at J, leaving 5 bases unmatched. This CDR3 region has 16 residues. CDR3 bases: TGTGCCAGCAGCTTAGCGTTACGACAGGGGAACACTGAAGCTTTCTTT. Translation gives CASSLALRQGNTEAFF. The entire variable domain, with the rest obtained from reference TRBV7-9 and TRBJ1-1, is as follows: DTGVSQNPRHKITKRGQNVTFRCDPISEHNRLYWYRQTLGQGPEFLTYFQNEAQLEKSRLLSDRFSAERPKGSFSTLEIQRTEQGDSAMYLCASSLALRQGNTEAFFGQGTRLTVV.

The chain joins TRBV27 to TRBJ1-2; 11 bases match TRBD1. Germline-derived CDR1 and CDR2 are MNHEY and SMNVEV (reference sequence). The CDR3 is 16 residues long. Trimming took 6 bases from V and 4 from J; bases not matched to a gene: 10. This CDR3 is CASRLSSGTGGYGYTF. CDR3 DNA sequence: TGTGCCAGCAGACTTTCTTCCGGGACAGGGGGCTATGGCTACACCTTC.

Here the CDR3 reads CASFSGGSGAEAFF. The CDR3 DNA reads TGCGCCAGCTTCTCCGGGGGGTCTGGGGCTGAAGCTTTCTTT. The rearrangement joins TRBV5-1 to TRBJ1-1, with D maybe TRBD1 (5 bases). Germline V lookup: CDR1 SGHRS, CDR2 YFSETQ. The CDR3 loop spans 14 amino acids. The ends were cut back, 7 bases at V and 6 bases at J, with 19 bases in the middle.

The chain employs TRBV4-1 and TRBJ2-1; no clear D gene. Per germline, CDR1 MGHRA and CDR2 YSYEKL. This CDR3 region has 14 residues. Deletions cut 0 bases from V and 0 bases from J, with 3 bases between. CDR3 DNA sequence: TGCGCCAGCAGCCAAGAATACTCCTACAATGAGCAGTTCTTC. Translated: CASSQEYSYNEQFF.

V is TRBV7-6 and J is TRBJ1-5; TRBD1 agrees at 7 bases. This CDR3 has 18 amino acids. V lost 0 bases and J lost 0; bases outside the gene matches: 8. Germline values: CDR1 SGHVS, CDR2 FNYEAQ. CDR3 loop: CASSLALGQPYSNQPQHF. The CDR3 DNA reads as TGTGCCAGCAGCTTAGCTCTGGGACAGCCTTATAGCAATCAGCCCCAGCATTTT.

CDR3: CASLDRDYGYTF. For the CDR3, the DNA is TGTGCCAGCCTGGACAGGGACTATGGCTACACCTTC. The gene calls are TRBV2 and TRBJ1-2, with 8 bases lining up with TRBD1. CDR1 is SNHLY and CDR2 is FYNNEI in the germline V gene. Trimming cost V 8 bases and J 3 bases; bases outside gene matches: 2. The CDR3 covers 12 residues.

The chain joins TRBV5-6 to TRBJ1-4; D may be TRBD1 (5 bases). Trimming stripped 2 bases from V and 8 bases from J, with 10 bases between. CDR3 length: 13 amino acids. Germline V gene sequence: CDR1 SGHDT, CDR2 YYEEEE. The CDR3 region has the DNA TGTGCCAGCAGCTTACAGGTTCGGGAAAAACTGTTTTTT. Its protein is CASSLQVREKLFF.

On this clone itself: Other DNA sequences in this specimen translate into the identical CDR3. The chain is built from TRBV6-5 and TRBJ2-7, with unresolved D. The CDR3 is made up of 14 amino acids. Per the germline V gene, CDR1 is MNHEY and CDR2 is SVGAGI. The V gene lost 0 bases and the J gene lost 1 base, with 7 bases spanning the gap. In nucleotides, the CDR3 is TGTGCCAGCAGTTACTCATACTCGTCCTACGAGCAGTACTTC. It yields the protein CASSYSYSSYEQYF.

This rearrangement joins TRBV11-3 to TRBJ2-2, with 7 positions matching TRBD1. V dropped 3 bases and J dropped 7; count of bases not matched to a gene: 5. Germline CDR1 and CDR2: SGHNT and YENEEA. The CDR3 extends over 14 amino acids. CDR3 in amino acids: CASSFNRGDGELFF. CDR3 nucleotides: TGTGCCAGCAGCTTCAACAGGGGTGACGGGGAGCTGTTTTTT.

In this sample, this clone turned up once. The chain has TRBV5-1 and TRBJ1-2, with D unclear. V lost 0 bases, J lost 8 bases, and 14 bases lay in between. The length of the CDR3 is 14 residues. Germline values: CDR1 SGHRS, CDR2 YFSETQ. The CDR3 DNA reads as TGCGCCAGCAGCTTGGAAGGCCTGGGAGAGGGCTACACCTTC. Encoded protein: CASSLEGLGEGYTF.

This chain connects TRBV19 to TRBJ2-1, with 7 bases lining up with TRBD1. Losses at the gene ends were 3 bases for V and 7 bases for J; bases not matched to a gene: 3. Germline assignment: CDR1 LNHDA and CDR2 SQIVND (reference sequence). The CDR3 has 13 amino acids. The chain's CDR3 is CASSMGQWNEQFF. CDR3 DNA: TGTGCCAGTAGTATGGGACAGTGGAATGAGCAGTTCTTC. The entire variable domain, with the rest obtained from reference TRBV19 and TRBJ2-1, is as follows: DGGITQSPKYLFRKEGQNVTLSCEQNLNHDAMYWYRQDPGQGLRLIYYSQIVNDFQKGDIAEGYSVSREKKESFPLTVTSAQKNPTAFYLCASSMGQWNEQFFGPGTRLTVL.

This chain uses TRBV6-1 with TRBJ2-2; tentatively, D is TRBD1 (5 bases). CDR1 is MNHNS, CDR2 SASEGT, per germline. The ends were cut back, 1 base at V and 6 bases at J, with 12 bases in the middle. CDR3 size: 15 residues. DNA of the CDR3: TGTGCCAGCAGTGAAGGGCCAGGGAAAGCCGGGGAGCTGTTTTTT. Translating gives CASSEGPGKAGELFF.

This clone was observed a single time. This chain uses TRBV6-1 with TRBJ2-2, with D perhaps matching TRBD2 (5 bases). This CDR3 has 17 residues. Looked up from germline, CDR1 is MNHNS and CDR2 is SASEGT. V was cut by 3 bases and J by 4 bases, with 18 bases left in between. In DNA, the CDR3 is TGTGCCAGCAGTGATGAGGGTATAGCGTGGAGCACCGGGGAGCTGTTTTTT. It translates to CASSDEGIAWSTGELFF.

The CDR3 nucleotides are TGTGCCAGCAGCCCCCGTTCCTCCTACGAGCAGTACTTC. This translates into CASSPRSSYEQYF. The chain carries TRBV7-9 and TRBJ2-7, with no clear D. This CDR3 is built from 13 residues. V was cut by 5 bases and J by 0 bases, with 8 bases left in between. Germline V gene lookup returns CDR1 SEHNR and CDR2 FQNEAQ (reference sequence).

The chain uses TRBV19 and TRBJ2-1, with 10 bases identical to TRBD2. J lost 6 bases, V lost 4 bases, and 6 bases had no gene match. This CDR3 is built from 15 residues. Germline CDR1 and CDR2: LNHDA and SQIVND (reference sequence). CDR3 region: CASSTSGGAVNEQFF. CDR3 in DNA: TGTGCCAGTAGTACAAGCGGGGGGGCCGTCAATGAGCAGTTCTTC.

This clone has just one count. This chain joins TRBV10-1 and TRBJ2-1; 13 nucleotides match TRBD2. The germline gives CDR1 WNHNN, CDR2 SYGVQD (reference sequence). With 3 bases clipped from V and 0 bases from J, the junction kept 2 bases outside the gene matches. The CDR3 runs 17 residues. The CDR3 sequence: CASSELAGGSSYNEQFF. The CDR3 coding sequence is TGCGCCAGCAGTGAACTAGCGGGGGGGAGCTCCTACAATGAGCAGTTCTTC.

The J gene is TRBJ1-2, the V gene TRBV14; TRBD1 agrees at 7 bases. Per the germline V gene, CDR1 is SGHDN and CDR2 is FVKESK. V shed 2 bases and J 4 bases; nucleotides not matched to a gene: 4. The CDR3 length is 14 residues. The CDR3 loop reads CASSQMTGSYGYTF. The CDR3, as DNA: TGTGCCAGCAGCCAAATGACAGGGTCCTATGGCTACACCTTC.

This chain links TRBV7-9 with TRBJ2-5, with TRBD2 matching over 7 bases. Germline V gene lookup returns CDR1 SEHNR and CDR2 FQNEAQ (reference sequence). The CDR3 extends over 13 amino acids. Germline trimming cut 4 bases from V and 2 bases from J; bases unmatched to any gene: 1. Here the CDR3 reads CASSSSGQETQYF. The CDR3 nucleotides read TGTGCCAGCAGCTCTAGCGGACAAGAGACCCAGTACTTC.

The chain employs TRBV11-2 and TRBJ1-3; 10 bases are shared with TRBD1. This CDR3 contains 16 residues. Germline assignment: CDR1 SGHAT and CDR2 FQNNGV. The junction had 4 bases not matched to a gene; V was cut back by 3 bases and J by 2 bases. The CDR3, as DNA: TGTGCCAGCAGCTTCACGGGACAGGGGCCTGGAAACACCATATATTTT. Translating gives CASSFTGQGPGNTIYF. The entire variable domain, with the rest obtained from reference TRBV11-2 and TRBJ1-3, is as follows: EAGVAQSPRYKIIEKRQSVAFWCNPISGHATLYWYQQILGQGPKLLIQFQNNGVVDDSQLPKDRFSAERLKGVDSTLKIQPAKLEDSAVYLCASSFTGQGPGNTIYFGEGSWLTVV.

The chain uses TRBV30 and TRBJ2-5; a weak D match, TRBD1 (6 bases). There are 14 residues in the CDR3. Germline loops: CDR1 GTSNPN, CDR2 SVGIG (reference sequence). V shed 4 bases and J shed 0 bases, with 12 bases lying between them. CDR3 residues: CAWTGQTYQETQYF. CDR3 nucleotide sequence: TGTGCCTGGACCGGACAGACGTACCAAGAGACCCAGTACTTC.

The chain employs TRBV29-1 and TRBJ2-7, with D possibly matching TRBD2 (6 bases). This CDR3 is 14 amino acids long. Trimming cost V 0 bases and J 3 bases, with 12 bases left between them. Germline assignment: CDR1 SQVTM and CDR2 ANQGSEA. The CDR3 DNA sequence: TGCAGCGTTGAAGATCCGGGGGTCAGCTACGAGCAGTACTTC. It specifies CSVEDPGVSYEQYF.

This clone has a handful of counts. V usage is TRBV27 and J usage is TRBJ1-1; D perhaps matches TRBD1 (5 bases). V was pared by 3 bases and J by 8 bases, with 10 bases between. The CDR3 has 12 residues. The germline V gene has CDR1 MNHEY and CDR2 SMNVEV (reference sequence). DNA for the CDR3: TGTGCCAGCAGTTTCTTGGGGCTCGAAGCTTTCTTT. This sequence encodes CASSFLGLEAFF.

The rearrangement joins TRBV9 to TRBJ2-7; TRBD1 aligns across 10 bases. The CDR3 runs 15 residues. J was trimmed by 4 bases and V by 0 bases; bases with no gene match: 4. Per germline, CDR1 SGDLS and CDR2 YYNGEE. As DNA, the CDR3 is TGTGCCAGCAGCGTAGAACCGGGACAGGGGTACGAGCAGTACTTC. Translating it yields CASSVEPGQGYEQYF.

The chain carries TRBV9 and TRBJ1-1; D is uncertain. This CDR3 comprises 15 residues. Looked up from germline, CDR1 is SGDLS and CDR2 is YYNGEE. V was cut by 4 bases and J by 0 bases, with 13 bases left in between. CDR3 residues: CASSSRDQMNTEAFF. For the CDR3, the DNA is TGTGCCAGCAGCTCTCGGGATCAGATGAACACTGAAGCTTTCTTT.

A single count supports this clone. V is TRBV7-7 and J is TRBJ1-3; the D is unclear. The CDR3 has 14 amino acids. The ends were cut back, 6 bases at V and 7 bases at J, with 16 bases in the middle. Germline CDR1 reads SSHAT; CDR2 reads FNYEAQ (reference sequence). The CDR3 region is CASSPLSGINTIYF. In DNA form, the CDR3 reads TGTGCCAGCAGTCCCCTCTCGGGGATCAACACCATATATTTT.

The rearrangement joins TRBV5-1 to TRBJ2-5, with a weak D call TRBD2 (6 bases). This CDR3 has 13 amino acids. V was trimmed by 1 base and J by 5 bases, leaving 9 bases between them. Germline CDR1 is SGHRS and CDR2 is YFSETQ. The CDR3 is CASSLPAGETQYF. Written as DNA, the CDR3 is TGCGCCAGCAGCTTGCCGGCGGGGGAGACCCAGTACTTC.

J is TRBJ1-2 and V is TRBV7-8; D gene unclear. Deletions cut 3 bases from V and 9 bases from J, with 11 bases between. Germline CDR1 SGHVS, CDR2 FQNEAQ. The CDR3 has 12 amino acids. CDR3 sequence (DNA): TGTGCCAGCAGCTTCTCAGGACTTAGCTACACCTTC. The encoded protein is CASSFSGLSYTF. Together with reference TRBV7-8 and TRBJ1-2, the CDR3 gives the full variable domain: GAGVSQSPRYKVAKRGQDVALRCDPISGHVSLFWYQQALGQGPEFLTYFQNEAQLDKSGLPSDRFFAERPEGSVSTLKIQRTQQEDSAVYLCASSFSGLSYTFGSGTRLTVV.